The clone carrying this T cell receptor (beta chain) was seen a few times. The antigen is not known. The CDR3 contains 14 residues. Unmatched junction bases numbered 6, after V lost 3 bases and J lost 4 bases. CDR1 is DFQATT, CDR2 SNEGSKA, per germline (reference sequence). The sample belongs to a study of identical twins. Study-level results: Fewer insertions were carried by abundant cord blood beta clonotypes, but none was seen in memory repertoires.

TCRdb reanalysed the 5' RACE reads using MiXCR and keeps one entry per CDR3 protein. The sample holds about 1.7 million distinct CDR3 sequences; about 32% are singletons and the top ten take approximately 0.29%. V and J are TRBV20-1 and TRBJ1-5, with 7 bases aligning to TRBD1. The TCR was taken from a newborn girl in good health. Sample: cord blood. Here the CDR3 DNA reads TGCAGTGCTAGTGGCGACAGGGTGAATCAGCCCCAGCATTTT. It translates to CSASGDRVNQPQHF.